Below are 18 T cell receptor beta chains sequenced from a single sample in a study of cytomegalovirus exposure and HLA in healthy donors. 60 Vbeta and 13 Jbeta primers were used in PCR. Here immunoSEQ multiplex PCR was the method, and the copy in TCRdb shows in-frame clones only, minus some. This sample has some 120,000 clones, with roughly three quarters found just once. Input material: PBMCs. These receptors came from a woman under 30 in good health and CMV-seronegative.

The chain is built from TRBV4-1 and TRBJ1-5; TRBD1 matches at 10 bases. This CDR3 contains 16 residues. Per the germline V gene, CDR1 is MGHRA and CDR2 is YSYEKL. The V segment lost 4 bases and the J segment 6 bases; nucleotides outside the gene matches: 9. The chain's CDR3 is CASSPRQGAFGQPQHF. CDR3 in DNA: TGCGCCAGCAGCCCCCGACAGGGGGCCTTCGGTCAGCCCCAGCATTTT.

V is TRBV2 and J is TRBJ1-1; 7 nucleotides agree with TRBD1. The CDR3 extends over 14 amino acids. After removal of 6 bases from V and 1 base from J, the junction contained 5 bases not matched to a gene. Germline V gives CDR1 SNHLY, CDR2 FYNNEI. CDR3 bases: TGTGCCAGCAGGGCAGGGGGGTGGAACACTGAAGCTTTCTTT. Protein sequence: CASRAGGWNTEAFF.

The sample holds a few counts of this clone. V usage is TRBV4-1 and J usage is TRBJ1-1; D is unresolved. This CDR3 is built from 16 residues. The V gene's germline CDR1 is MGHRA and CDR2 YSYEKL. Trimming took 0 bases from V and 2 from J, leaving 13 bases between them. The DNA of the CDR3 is TGCGCCAGCAGCCAAGATATGAGCGCTCGAAACACTGAAGCTTTCTTT. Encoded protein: CASSQDMSARNTEAFF.

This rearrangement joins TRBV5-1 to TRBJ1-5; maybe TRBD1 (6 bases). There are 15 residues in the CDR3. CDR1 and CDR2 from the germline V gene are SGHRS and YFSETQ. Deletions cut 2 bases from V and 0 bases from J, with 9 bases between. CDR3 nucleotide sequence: TGCGCCAGCAGCTTCGGGGACACTAGCAATCAGCCCCAGCATTTT. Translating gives CASSFGDTSNQPQHF. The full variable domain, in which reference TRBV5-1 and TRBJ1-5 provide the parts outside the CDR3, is KAGVTQTPRYLIKTRGQQVTLSCSPISGHRSVSWYQQTPGQGLQFLFEYFSETQRNKGNFPGRFSGRQFSNSRSEMNVSTLELGDSALYLCASSFGDTSNQPQHFGDGTRLSIL.

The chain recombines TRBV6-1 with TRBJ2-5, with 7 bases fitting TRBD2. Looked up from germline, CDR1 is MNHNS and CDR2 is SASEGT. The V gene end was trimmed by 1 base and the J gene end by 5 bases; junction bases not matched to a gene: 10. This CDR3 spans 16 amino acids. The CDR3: CASSEGEGWILETQYF. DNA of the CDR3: TGTGCCAGCAGTGAAGGGGAGGGCTGGATTTTGGAGACCCAGTACTTC.

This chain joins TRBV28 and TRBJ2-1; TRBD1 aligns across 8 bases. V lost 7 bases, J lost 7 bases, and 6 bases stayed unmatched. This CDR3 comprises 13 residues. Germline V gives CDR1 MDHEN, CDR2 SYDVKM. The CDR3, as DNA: TGTGCCAGCAACCCGGGACAGGCGAATGAGCAGTTCTTC. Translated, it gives CASNPGQANEQFF.

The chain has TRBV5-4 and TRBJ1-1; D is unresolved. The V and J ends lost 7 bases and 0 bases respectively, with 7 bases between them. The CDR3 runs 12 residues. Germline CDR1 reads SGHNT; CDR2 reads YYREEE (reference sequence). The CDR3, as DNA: TGTGCCAGCGGCTCCATGAACACTGAAGCTTTCTTT. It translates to CASGSMNTEAFF.

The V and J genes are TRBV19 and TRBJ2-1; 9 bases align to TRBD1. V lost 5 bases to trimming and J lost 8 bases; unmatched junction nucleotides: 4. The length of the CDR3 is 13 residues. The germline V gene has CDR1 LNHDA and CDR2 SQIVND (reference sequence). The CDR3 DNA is TGTGCCAGTAGTTTTAGACAGGGGGATGAGCAGTTCTTC. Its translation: CASSFRQGDEQFF.

The CDR3 reads CASSRDSKISYNSPLHF. In nucleotides, the CDR3 is TGCGCCAGCAGTCGGGACAGCAAGATCTCCTATAATTCACCCCTCCACTTT. The chain links TRBV5-1 to TRBJ1-6; 7 bases map to TRBD1. The CDR3 is made up of 17 amino acids. Germline V gene sequence: CDR1 SGHRS, CDR2 YFSETQ. V dropped 5 bases and J dropped 0; count of bases not matched to a gene: 8.

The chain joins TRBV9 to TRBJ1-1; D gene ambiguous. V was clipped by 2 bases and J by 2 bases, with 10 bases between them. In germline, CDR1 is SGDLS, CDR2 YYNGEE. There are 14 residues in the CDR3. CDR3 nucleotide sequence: TGTGCCAGCAGCGTCGAGGAATCTAACACTGAAGCTTTCTTT. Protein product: CASSVEESNTEAFF.

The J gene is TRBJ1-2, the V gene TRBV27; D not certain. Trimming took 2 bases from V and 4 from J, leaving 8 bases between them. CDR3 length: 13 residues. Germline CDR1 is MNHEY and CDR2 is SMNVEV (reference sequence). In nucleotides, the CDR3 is TGTGCCAGCAGTTTACGGTGGAGCTATGGCTACACCTTC. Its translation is CASSLRWSYGYTF.

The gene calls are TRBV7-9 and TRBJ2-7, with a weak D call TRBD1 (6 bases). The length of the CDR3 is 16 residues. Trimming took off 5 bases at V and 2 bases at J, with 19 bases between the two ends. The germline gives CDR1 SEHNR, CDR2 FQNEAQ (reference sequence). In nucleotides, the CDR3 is TGTGCCAGCAGCCCCACCGGGACACAGTTTGCCTACGAGCAGTACTTC. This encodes CASSPTGTQFAYEQYF.

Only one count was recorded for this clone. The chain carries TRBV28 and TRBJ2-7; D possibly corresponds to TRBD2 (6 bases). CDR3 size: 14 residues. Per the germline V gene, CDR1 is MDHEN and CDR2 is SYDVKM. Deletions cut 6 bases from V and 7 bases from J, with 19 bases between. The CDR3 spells CASREGGRAGEQYF. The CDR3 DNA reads TGTGCCAGCAGGGAGGGCGGCAGGGCGGGAGAGCAGTACTTC.

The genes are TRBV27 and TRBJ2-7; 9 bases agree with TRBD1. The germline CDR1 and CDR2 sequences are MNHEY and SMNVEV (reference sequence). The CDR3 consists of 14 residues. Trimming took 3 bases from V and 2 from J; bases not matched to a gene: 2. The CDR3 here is CASSLGDRAYEQYF. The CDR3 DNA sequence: TGTGCCAGCAGTTTGGGGGACAGGGCCTACGAGCAGTACTTC.

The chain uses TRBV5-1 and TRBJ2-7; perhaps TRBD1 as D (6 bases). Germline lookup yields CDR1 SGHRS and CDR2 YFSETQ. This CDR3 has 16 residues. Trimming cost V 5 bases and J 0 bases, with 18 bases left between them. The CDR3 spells CASSFSRTASSYEQYF. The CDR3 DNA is TGCGCCAGCAGTTTCTCCCGGACAGCAAGCTCCTACGAGCAGTACTTC.

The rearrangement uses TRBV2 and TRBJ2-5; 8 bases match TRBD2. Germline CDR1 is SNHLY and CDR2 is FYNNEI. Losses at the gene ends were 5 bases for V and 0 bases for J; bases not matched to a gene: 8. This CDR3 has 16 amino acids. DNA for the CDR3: TGTGCCAGCAGTCCGTCCGGGAGGGGAGACCAAGAGACCCAGTACTTC. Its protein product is CASSPSGRGDQETQYF.

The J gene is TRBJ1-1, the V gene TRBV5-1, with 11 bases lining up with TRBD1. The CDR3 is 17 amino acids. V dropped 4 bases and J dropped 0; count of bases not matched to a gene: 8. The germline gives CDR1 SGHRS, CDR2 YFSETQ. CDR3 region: CASSVRDRGTMNTEAFF. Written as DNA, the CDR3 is TGCGCCAGCAGCGTCCGGGACAGGGGGACAATGAACACTGAAGCTTTCTTT.

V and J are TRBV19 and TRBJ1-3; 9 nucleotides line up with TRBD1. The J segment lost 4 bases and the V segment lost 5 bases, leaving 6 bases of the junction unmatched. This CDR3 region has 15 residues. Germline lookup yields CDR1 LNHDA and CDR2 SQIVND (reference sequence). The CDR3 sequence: CASSSQGAHGNTIYF. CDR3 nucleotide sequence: TGTGCCAGTAGTTCACAGGGGGCGCACGGAAACACCATATATTTT.